Reported below is one TCR beta chain. CDR3 length: 12 residues. Looked up from germline, CDR1 is MGHDK and CDR2 is SYGVNS. Trimming left V 2 bases short and J 4 bases short, with 5 bases between. TCRdb used MiXCR to reprocess the 5' RACE reads, holding one entry per CDR3 protein. The table has approximately 46,000 distinct CDR3 sequences, about a tenth seen once; the top ten hold about 5%. The sample belongs to a study of neurological immune-mediated disorders. The sample consisted of PBMCs. This chain connects TRBV25-1 to TRBJ2-5, with D unclear. This sequence originates from a man in his sixties or seventies with HTLV-1-associated myelopathy (HAM/TSP). CDR3 loop: CASSEQRETQYF. The DNA for the CDR3 is TGTGCCAGCAGTGAACAAAGAGAGACCCAGTACTTC.